Listed below are T cell receptor beta chains from one sample, sequenced in a study of T cell responses to AZD1222 COVID-19 vaccine. Libraries were prepared by immunoSEQ multiplex PCR; TCRdb keeps only in-frame clonotypes and omits some of them. The table has roughly 150,000 clones, about nine tenths seen once. The specimen comprised peripheral blood, sampled 28 days after the second AZD1222 dose. These receptors all come from an adult who received the AZD1222 COVID-19 vaccine. Each CDR3 is given with its conserved first and last residue. A D gene is named only where the DNA matches it firmly. Some rows have no size entry. The others give once, few or many, or a class for an expanded clone.

J gene,clone size,V gene,D gene,CDR3 protein,CDR3 DNA
TRBJ1-5,NA,TRBV29-1,TRBD1,CSVAGGPNQPQHF,TGCAGCGTTGCAGGGGGACCAAATCAGCCCCAGCATTTT
TRBJ1-2,NA,TRBV6-2/TRBV6-3,NA,CASSYPSGVYGYTF,TGTGCCAGCAGTTACCCATCGGGGGTTTATGGCTACACCTTC
TRBJ1-2,NA,TRBV15,NA,CATSRTGYRTVNYGYTF,TGTGCCACCAGCAGAACAGGTTATAGGACAGTTAACTATGGCTACACCTTC
TRBJ2-1,NA,TRBV7-2,TRBD2,CASSPSRDYNNEQFF,TGTGCCAGCAGCCCCTCCCGGGACTATAACAATGAGCAGTTCTTC
TRBJ1-2,NA,TRBV7-2,NA,CASSIGQHGYTF,TGTGCCAGCAGCATCGGACAGCATGGCTACACCTTC
TRBJ1-2,NA,TRBV11-2,NA,CASSREGVRGYGYTF,TGTGCCAGCAGCCGCGAGGGGGTCCGGGGCTATGGCTACACCTTC
TRBJ1-1,NA,TRBV28,TRBD1,CASSTPGQGYDTEAFF,TGTGCCAGCAGTACTCCGGGACAGGGGTATGACACTGAAGCTTTCTTT
TRBJ2-7,once,TRBV28,NA,CASSFSQGRNEQYF,TGTGCCAGCAGTTTTTCCCAGGGGAGGAACGAGCAGTACTTC
TRBJ1-5,NA,TRBV19,TRBD1,CASSNTGGHQPQHF,TGTGCCAGTAGTAACACAGGGGGCCACCAGCCCCAGCATTTT
TRBJ2-1,NA,TRBV7-2,NA,CASTGTLYEQFF,TGTGCCAGCACCGGGACACTCTATGAGCAGTTCTTC
TRBJ2-7,once,TRBV9,TRBD1,CASSSHPGTGDYEQYF,TGTGCCAGCAGCTCCCACCCCGGGACAGGGGACTACGAGCAGTACTTC